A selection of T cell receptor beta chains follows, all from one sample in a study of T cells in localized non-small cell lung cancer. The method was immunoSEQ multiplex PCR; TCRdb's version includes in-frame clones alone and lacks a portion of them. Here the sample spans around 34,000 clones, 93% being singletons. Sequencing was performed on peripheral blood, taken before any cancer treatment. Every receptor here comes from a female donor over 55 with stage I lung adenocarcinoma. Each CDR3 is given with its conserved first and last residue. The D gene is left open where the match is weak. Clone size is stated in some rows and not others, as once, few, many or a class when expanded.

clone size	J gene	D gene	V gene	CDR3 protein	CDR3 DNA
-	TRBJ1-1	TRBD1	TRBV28	CASSLTTGEGYTEAFF	TGTGCCAGCAGTTTAACTACAGGGGAGGGGTACACTGAAGCTTTCTTT
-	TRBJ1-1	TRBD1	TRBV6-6	CASTLDRSTEAFF	TGTGCCAGCACCCTGGACAGGAGCACTGAAGCTTTCTTT
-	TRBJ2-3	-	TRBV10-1	CARTDLTDTQYF	TGCGCCAGGACGGACCTAACAGATACGCAGTATTTT
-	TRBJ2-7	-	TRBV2	CASTRGRLFYEQYF	TGTGCCAGCACTCGAGGGAGGCTTTTCTACGAGCAGTACTTC
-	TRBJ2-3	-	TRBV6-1	CASRSGTSEDTQYF	TGTGCCAGCAGGTCCGGGACATCCGAAGATACGCAGTATTTT
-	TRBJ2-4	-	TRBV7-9	CASSQDLLAKNIQYF	TGTGCCAGCAGCCAAGACCTTCTAGCCAAAAACATTCAGTACTTC
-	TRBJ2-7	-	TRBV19	CASSRGWWAELSEQYF	TGTGCCAGTAGTAGAGGTTGGTGGGCCGAATTGAGCGAGCAGTACTTC
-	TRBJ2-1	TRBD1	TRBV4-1	CASSPGQGPGNEQFF	TGCGCCAGCAGCCCTGGACAGGGGCCGGGCAATGAGCAGTTCTTC
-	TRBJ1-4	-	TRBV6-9	CASSQGAATNEKLFF	TGTGCCAGCAGTCAAGGGGCAGCAACTAATGAAAAACTGTTTTTT
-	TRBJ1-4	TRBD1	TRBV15	CATSRPGTGGEKLFF	TGTGCCACCAGCAGACCCGGGACAGGGGGTGAAAAACTGTTTTTT
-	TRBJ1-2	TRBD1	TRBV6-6	CASSPDLGQGAYGYTF	TGTGCCAGCAGTCCCGACCTCGGACAGGGGGCCTATGGCTACACCTTC
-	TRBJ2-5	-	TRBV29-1	CSLDSGETQYF	TGCAGTTTGGACAGTGGGGAGACCCAGTACTTC
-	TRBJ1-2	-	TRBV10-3	CAISGIGGSYTF	TGTGCCATCAGTGGGATAGGAGGTAGCTACACCTTC
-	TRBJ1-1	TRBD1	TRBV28	CASSLLQGAAFF	TGTGCCAGCAGTTTACTGCAGGGGGCAGCTTTCTTT
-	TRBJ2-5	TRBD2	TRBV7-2	CASSPGLAGGFQETQYF	TGTGCCAGCAGCCCCGGACTAGCGGGGGGGTTCCAAGAGACCCAGTACTTC
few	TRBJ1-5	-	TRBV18	CASSPGTGQPQHF	TGTGCCAGCTCACCAGGGACTGGTCAGCCCCAGCATTTT
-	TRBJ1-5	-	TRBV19	CASMEGGRRNQPQHF	TGTGCCAGTATGGAGGGGGGGCGAAGGAATCAGCCCCAGCATTTT
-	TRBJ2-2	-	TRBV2	CASSSRESLNTGELFF	TGTGCCAGCAGTTCACGGGAAAGTTTGAACACCGGGGAGCTGTTTTTT
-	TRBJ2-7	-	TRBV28	CASSRQARVYEQYF	TGTGCCAGCAGTCGTCAGGCGCGGGTCTACGAGCAGTACTTC
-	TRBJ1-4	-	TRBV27	CASSPGTSEKLFF	TGTGCCAGCAGTCCCGGGACATCCGAAAAACTGTTTTTT
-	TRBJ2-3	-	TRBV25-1	CASSEGSTDTQYF	TGTGCCAGCAGTGAAGGCAGCACAGATACGCAGTATTTT
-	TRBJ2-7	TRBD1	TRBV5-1	CASSRQGLIDEQYF	TGCGCCAGCAGTCGACAGGGCTTAATTGACGAGCAGTACTTC
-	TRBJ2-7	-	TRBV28	CASSFQGPVYEQYF	TGTGCCAGCAGTTTCCAGGGACCGGTCTACGAGCAGTACTTC
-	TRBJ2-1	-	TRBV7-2	CASSREWNNEQFF	TGTGCCAGCAGCCGAGAGTGGAACAATGAGCAGTTCTTC
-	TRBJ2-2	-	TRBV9	CASSVGQLIQTGELFF	TGTGCCAGCAGCGTAGGCCAACTAATTCAAACCGGGGAGCTGTTTTTT
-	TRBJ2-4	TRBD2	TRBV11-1	CASSSLSGTSQNIQYF	TGTGCCAGCAGCTCTCTCTCCGGGACTAGCCAAAACATTCAGTACTTC
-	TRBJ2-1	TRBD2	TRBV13	CASSLIPLLAGPGSEQFF	TGTGCCAGCAGCTTAATCCCACTACTAGCGGGGCCCGGTAGTGAGCAGTTCTTC
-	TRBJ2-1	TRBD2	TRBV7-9	CASSLETSGLPNEQFF	TGTGCCAGCAGCTTAGAAACTTCGGGACTACCCAATGAGCAGTTCTTC
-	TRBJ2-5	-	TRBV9	CASSVAGYQETQYF	TGTGCCAGCAGCGTAGCCGGGTACCAAGAGACCCAGTACTTC
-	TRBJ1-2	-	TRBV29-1	CSVDADRLEGYTF	TGCAGCGTCGACGCCGACAGGCTAGAGGGCTACACCTTC
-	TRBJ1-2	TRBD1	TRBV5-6	CASSPPGGTASARSYTF	TGTGCCAGCAGCCCACCCGGCGGGACAGCCTCAGCTAGGAGCTACACCTTC
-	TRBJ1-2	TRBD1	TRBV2	CASSEGTGLYGYTF	TGTGCCAGCAGTGAAGGGACAGGGCTCTATGGCTACACCTTC
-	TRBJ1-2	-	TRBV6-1	CASSEWGAGYTF	TGTGCCAGCAGTGAGTGGGGCGCTGGCTACACCTTC
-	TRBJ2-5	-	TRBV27	CASSFRETQYF	TGTGCCAGCAGTTTCCGGGAGACCCAGTACTTC
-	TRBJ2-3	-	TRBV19	CASSIGVSTDTQYF	TGTGCCAGTAGTATAGGGGTTAGCACAGATACGCAGTATTTT
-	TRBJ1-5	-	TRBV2	CASSDGRSVKYSNQPQHF	TGTGCCAGCAGTGATGGGAGATCCGTGAAATATAGCAATCAGCCCCAGCATTTT
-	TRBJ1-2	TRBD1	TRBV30	CALQGDRYGYTF	TGTGCTCTACAGGGGGATAGGTATGGCTACACCTTC